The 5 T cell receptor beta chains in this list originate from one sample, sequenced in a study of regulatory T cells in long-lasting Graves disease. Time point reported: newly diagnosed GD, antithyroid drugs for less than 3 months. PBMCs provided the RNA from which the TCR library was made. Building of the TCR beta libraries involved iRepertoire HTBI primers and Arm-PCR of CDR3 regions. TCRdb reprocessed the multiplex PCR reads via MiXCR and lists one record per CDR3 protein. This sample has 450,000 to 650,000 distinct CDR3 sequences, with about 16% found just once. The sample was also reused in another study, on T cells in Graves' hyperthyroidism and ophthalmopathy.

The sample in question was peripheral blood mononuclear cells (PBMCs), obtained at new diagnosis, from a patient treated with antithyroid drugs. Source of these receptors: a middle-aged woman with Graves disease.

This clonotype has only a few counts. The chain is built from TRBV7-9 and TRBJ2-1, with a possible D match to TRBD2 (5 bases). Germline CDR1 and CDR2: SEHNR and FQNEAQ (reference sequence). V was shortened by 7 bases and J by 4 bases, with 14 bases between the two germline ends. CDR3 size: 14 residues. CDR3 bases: TGTGCCAGCACCCGGCTCGCGGGTTACAATGAGCAGTTCTTC. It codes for CASTRLAGYNEQFF.

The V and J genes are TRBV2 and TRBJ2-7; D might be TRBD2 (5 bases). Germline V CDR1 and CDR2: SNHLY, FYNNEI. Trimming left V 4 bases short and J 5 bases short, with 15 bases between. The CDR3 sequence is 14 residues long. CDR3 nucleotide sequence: TGTGCCAGCAGTGTAACCCCGGGGTACCACGAGCAGTACTTC. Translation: CASSVTPGYHEQYF.

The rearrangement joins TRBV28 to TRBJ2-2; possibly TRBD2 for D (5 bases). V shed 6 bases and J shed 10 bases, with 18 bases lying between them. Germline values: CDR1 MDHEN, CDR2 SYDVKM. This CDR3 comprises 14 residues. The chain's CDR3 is CASSWESRSQELFF. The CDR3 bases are TGTGCCAGCAGCTGGGAGTCCAGGTCCCAGGAGCTGTTTTTT. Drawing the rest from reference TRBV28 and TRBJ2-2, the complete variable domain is DVKVTQSSRYLVKRTGEKVFLECVQDMDHENMFWYRQDPGLGLRLIYFSYDVKMKEKGDIPEGYSVSREKKERFSLILESASTNQTSMYLCASSWESRSQELFFGEGSRLTVL.

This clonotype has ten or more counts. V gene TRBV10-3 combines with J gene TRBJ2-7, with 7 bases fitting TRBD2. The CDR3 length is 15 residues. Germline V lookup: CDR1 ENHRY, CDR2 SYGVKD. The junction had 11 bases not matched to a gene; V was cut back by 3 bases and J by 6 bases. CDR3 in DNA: TGTGCCATCAGTGAAGGAGGCGGGAGCTCACGCGAGCAGTACTTC. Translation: CAISEGGGSSREQYF.

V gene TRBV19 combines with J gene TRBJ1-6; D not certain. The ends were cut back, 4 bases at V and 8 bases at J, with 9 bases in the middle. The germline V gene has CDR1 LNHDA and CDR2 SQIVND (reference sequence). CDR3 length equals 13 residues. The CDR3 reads CASSKEGYSPLHF. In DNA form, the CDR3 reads TGTGCCAGTAGTAAAGAGGGATATTCACCCCTCCACTTT.